The clone carrying this TCR beta chain showed up just a few times. Amplification targeted TCR beta CDR3 regions from RNA transcripts. HTBI primers were employed in a first-round RT-PCR of the TCR CDR3. TCRdb processed the multiplex PCR reads anew with MiXCR; each CDR3 protein has one entry. Of roughly 520,000 distinct CDR3 sequences listed, roughly 25% were seen once; the top ten hold about 11%. The data were obtained in a study of T cells in Graves' hyperthyroidism and ophthalmopathy. The CDR3 is 13 amino acids. Germline CDR1 reads SNHLY; CDR2 reads FYNNEI. Deletions cut 6 bases from V and 5 bases from J, with 13 bases between. Patients with uncontrolled infections, other autoimmune diseases, pregnancy or lactation were excluded. Clinical symptoms, serum thyroxine, TRAb, thyroid ultrasound and orbital computed tomography informed diagnoses. The PBMCs were sourced from fresh peripheral blood (approximately 9 ml).

The sequence derives from a woman aged 30 to 39 with Graves' ophthalmopathy. Sequencing was done on a sample of blood. The chain recombines TRBV2 with TRBJ2-5; TRBD1 is a possible D gene (6 bases). CDR3 residues: CASSRRQVETQYF. CDR3 DNA sequence: TGTGCCAGCAGCAGACGACAGGTTGAGACCCAGTACTTC.